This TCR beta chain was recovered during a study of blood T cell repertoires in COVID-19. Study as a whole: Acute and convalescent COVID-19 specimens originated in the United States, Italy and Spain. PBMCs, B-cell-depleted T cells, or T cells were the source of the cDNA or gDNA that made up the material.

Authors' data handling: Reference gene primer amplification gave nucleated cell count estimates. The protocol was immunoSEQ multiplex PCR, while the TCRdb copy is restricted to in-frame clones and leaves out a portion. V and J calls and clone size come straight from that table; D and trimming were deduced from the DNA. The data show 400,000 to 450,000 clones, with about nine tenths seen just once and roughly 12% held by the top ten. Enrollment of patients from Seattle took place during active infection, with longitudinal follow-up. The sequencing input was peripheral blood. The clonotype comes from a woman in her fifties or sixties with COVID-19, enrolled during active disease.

The CDR3 bases are TGTGCCAGTAGTATAAGAAACTCTTTCTACTATGGCTACACCTTC. Encoded protein: CASSIRNSFYYGYTF. The chain has TRBV19 and TRBJ1-2; D not resolved. The CDR3 extends over 15 amino acids. The germline V gene has CDR1 LNHDA and CDR2 SQIVND (reference sequence). V gave up 2 bases and J gave up 3 bases, with 13 bases separating them.